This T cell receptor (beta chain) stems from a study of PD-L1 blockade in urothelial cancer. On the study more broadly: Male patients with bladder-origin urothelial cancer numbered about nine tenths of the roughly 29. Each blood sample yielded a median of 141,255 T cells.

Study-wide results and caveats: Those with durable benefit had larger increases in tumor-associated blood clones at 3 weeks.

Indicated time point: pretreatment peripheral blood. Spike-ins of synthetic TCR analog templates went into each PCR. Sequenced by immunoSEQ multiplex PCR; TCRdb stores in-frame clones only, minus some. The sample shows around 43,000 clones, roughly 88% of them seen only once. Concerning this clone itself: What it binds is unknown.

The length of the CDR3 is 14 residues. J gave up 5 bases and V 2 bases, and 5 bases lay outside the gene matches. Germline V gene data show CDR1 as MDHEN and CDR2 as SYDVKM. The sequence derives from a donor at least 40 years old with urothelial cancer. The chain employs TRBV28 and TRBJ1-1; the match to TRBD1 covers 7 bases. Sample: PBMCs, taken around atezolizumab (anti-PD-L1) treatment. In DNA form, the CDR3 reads TGTGCCAGCAGTTTAGACAGGGTGTCTACTGAAGCTTTCTTT. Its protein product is CASSLDRVSTEAFF.